The 30 T cell receptor beta chains given below trace back to one sample, sequenced in a study of cytomegalovirus exposure and HLA in healthy donors. Data came from immunoSEQ multiplex PCR; TCRdb stores just in-frame clones and leaves some out. The table shows tens of thousands of clones, with around 92% occurring only once. The sequenced material came from PBMCs. The receptors were sampled from a man between 18 and 29 years old in good health and CMV-seronegative.

The chain recombines TRBV7-2 with TRBJ2-4, with D maybe TRBD2 (6 bases). With 2 bases removed from V and 10 bases from J, the gap between germline ends came to 12 bases. Germline loops: CDR1 SGHTA, CDR2 FQGNSA. The CDR3 is 13 amino acids. The DNA for the CDR3 is TGTGCCAGCAGCTTATTGCGGGGAAATATTCAGTACTTC. It yields the protein CASSLLRGNIQYF.

The rearrangement links TRBV6-6 to TRBJ1-4; perhaps TRBD1 as D (5 bases). This CDR3 region has 14 residues. Per germline, CDR1 MNHNY and CDR2 SVGAGI (reference sequence). Trimming took off 2 bases at V and 7 bases at J, with 11 bases between the two ends. CDR3 sequence (DNA): TGTGCCAGCAGTTACGATCGAAGGGGTGAAAAACTGTTTTTT. Translation: CASSYDRRGEKLFF.

This clone has just one count. The chain recombines TRBV15 with TRBJ2-5; 8 positions agree with TRBD1. Per germline, CDR1 LNHNV and CDR2 YYDKDF (reference sequence). V gave up 4 bases and J gave up 4 bases; unmatched junction bases: 2. There are 13 residues in the CDR3. Here the CDR3 reads CATSIGTGETQYF. CDR3 nucleotides: TGTGCCACCAGCATCGGGACAGGAGAGACCCAGTACTTC.

This clone has more than one count but fewer than ten. DNA for the CDR3: TGTGCCAGCAGGTGGACCCGGGACAGGGGATTATCCTACGAGCAGTACTTC. It codes for CASRWTRDRGLSYEQYF. The rearrangement joins TRBV11-2 to TRBJ2-7, with 10 bases aligning to TRBD1. The germline CDR1 and CDR2 sequences are SGHAT and FQNNGV. V was pared by 6 bases and J by 1 base, with 12 bases of the junction left unmatched. The CDR3 contains 17 residues.

V gene TRBV6-5 combines with J gene TRBJ1-5; D not certain. Trimming shortened V by 0 bases and J by 12 bases, and 12 bases separated the two germline ends. This CDR3 contains 13 residues. Germline values: CDR1 MNHEY, CDR2 SVGAGI. CDR3 protein: CASSYSSETVQHF. In DNA, the CDR3 is TGTGCCAGCAGTTACTCGAGCGAGACGGTCCAGCATTTT.

This chain joins TRBV30 and TRBJ1-4; 7 bases match TRBD1. This CDR3 has 14 residues. The junction had 8 bases not matched to a gene; V was cut back by 3 bases and J by 7 bases. Germline lookup yields CDR1 GTSNPN and CDR2 SVGIG (reference sequence). This CDR3 reads CAWSAGQVVEKLFF. The CDR3 DNA reads as TGTGCCTGGAGCGCCGGACAGGTGGTTGAAAAACTGTTTTTT.

The V gene is TRBV5-4, the J gene TRBJ2-5; D is unresolved. The CDR3 runs 13 residues. Germline V CDR1 and CDR2: SGHNT, YYREEE (reference sequence). V dropped 6 bases and J dropped 2 bases, with 11 bases sitting between them. The CDR3 sequence: CASTFGLQETQYF. Written as DNA, the CDR3 is TGTGCCAGCACCTTTGGCCTGCAAGAGACCCAGTACTTC.

The chain combines TRBV5-1 with TRBJ1-6, with unresolved D. The CDR3 runs to 15 residues. CDR1 is SGHRS, CDR2 YFSETQ, per germline. Trimming removed 3 bases from V and 4 bases from J, with 11 bases in between. Here the CDR3 reads CASSSHSFYNSPLHF. The CDR3 DNA is TGCGCCAGCAGCTCGCACTCCTTTTATAATTCACCCCTCCACTTT.

This chain connects TRBV9 to TRBJ2-1; D perhaps matches TRBD2 (5 bases). V lost 2 bases and J lost 5, with 14 bases in between. The CDR3 extends over 15 amino acids. From germline, CDR1 is SGDLS and CDR2 YYNGEE. The CDR3 is CASSVGDYTDNEQFF. In nucleotides, the CDR3 is TGTGCCAGCAGCGTGGGCGACTATACAGACAATGAGCAGTTCTTC.

CDR3 in amino acids: CASSGTSGGSADTQYF. CDR3 DNA: TGTGCCAGCAGCGGGACTAGCGGGGGGTCGGCAGATACGCAGTATTTT. The V and J genes are TRBV9 and TRBJ2-3, with 14 bases matching TRBD2. Germline V gene data show CDR1 as SGDLS and CDR2 as YYNGEE. This CDR3 is built from 16 residues. The V and J ends lost 3 bases and 4 bases, in that order; junction bases with no gene match: 4.

The chain links TRBV5-6 to TRBJ2-5; the D gene is possibly TRBD2 (6 bases). In germline, CDR1 is SGHDT, CDR2 YYEEEE. CDR3 length: 14 amino acids. Deletions cut 2 bases from V and 5 bases from J, with 13 bases between. Here the CDR3 reads CASSFGRSGETQYF. For the CDR3, the DNA is TGTGCCAGCAGCTTCGGGAGAAGTGGTGAGACCCAGTACTTC.

This chain connects TRBV19 to TRBJ1-1, with D unresolved. Trimming left V 2 bases short and J 1 base short, with 14 bases between. The CDR3 length is 16 residues. Germline CDR1 LNHDA, CDR2 SQIVND (reference sequence). The CDR3 protein is CASSIWRAARNTEAFF. The CDR3 region has the DNA TGTGCCAGTAGTATATGGAGGGCGGCGAGGAACACTGAAGCTTTCTTT. Looking up the rest from reference TRBV19 and TRBJ1-1 gives the full variable domain: DGGITQSPKYLFRKEGQNVTLSCEQNLNHDAMYWYRQDPGQGLRLIYYSQIVNDFQKGDIAEGYSVSREKKESFPLTVTSAQKNPTAFYLCASSIWRAARNTEAFFGQGTRLTVV.

The rearrangement links TRBV7-2 to TRBJ1-2, with a weak D call TRBD1 (5 bases). The CDR3 is 14 residues long. Trimming shortened V by 5 bases and J by 4 bases, and 14 bases separated the two germline ends. CDR1 is SGHTA and CDR2 is FQGNSA in the germline V gene. CDR3 bases: TGTGCCAGCAGCCCAACCGGGACTCTCTATGGCTACACCTTC. Amino acid sequence: CASSPTGTLYGYTF.

This clone was observed a single time. The chain carries TRBV10-3 and TRBJ1-1; maybe TRBD1 (5 bases). This CDR3 is 13 amino acids long. V was trimmed by 11 bases and J by 1 base, leaving 14 bases between them. Germline values: CDR1 ENHRY, CDR2 SYGVKD. The CDR3 sequence: CARRQGPNTEAFF. CDR3 nucleotides: TGTGCCCGACGCCAGGGCCCGAACACTGAAGCTTTCTTT.

This chain links TRBV2 with TRBJ2-3; 7 bases are shared with TRBD2. This CDR3 is 14 amino acids long. Looked up from germline, CDR1 is SNHLY and CDR2 is FYNNEI. CDR3 DNA sequence: TGTGCGAACAAACGGCGGGAGAACACAGATACGCAGTATTTT. This encodes CANKRRENTDTQYF.

This clone has just one count. The gene calls are TRBV5-6 and TRBJ2-7; 7 positions match TRBD2. There are 13 residues in the CDR3. Trimming took 8 bases from V and 6 from J; bases not matched to a gene: 11. The germline CDR1 and CDR2 sequences are SGHDT and YYEEEE. CDR3 sequence: CASSGLAGAEQYF. The CDR3, as DNA: TGTGCCAGTAGTGGACTGGCGGGAGCCGAGCAGTACTTC.

V is TRBV4-1 and J is TRBJ2-3; D possibly corresponds to TRBD1 (6 bases). The CDR3 extends over 13 amino acids. Per germline, CDR1 MGHRA and CDR2 YSYEKL. V was shortened by 5 bases and J by 3 bases, with 9 bases between the two germline ends. CDR3 nucleotides: TGCGCCAGCAGCACACAGGGAACAGATACGCAGTATTTT. Its translation is CASSTQGTDTQYF.

This CDR3 reads CASSLTDSNQPQHF. The CDR3 DNA reads as TGTGCCAGCAGCTTAACAGATAGCAATCAGCCCCAGCATTTT. V and J are TRBV7-2 and TRBJ1-5; D gene unclear. Trimming took 2 bases from V and 0 from J, leaving 5 bases between them. The CDR3 runs 14 residues. Germline V gene sequence: CDR1 SGHTA, CDR2 FQGNSA.

V gene TRBV19 combines with J gene TRBJ1-1; TRBD1 is a possible D gene (6 bases). The length of the CDR3 is 13 residues. Germline CDR1 LNHDA, CDR2 SQIVND (reference sequence). Trimming removed 8 bases at V and 4 bases at J, with 14 bases between. CDR3 sequence (DNA): TGTGCCAGTTCTAGGGGGGGACGCACTGAAGCTTTCTTT. This sequence encodes CASSRGGRTEAFF.

The chain employs TRBV2 and TRBJ2-7, with D perhaps matching TRBD2 (6 bases). The V end lost 7 bases, the J end lost 7 bases, and 11 bases lay between the germline ends. The V gene's germline CDR1 is SNHLY and CDR2 FYNNEI. The CDR3 totals 11 residues. DNA for the CDR3: TGTGCCAGCAATTACGGGGGAGAGCAGTACTTC. It encodes CASNYGGEQYF.

The genes are TRBV7-2 and TRBJ1-4; D is uncertain. CDR1 is SGHTA and CDR2 is FQGNSA in the germline V gene. V lost 3 bases, J lost 3 bases, and 8 bases lay in between. CDR3 length: 14 residues. The CDR3 nucleotides are TGTGCCAGCAGCTTCTACGGTCCTAATGAAAAACTGTTTTTT. Encoded protein: CASSFYGPNEKLFF.

This chain connects TRBV27 to TRBJ2-7; 8 positions match TRBD1. Looked up from germline, CDR1 is MNHEY and CDR2 is SMNVEV (reference sequence). The CDR3 spans 16 residues. J gave up 7 bases and V 6 bases, and 17 bases lay outside the gene matches. This CDR3 is CASSSPSGGARGEQYF. The CDR3 DNA follows: TGTGCCAGCAGCTCCCCCTCAGGGGGCGCTAGGGGGGAGCAGTACTTC.

This clone came up once. The gene calls are TRBV5-6 and TRBJ2-1, with TRBD1 matching 9 bases. From germline, CDR1 is SGHDT and CDR2 YYEEEE. After removal of 4 bases from V and 5 bases from J, the junction contained 7 bases not matched to a gene. CDR3 length equals 15 residues. The CDR3, as DNA: TGTGCCAGCAGCGTGCCGGGACAGGGTAACAATGAGCAGTTCTTC. Its translation: CASSVPGQGNNEQFF.

The V call is TRBV4-2, the J call TRBJ2-3, with 9 bases fitting TRBD1. The CDR3 loop spans 15 amino acids. Germline V lookup: CDR1 LGHNA, CDR2 YNFKEQ. V lost 4 bases, J lost 8 bases, and 10 bases stayed unmatched. The CDR3 reads CASSPSDRGERTQYF. The CDR3 nucleotides read TGTGCCAGCAGCCCCTCGGACAGGGGCGAGCGTACGCAGTATTTT.

CDR3: CASSQDIEETQYF. The CDR3 DNA reads TGCGCCAGCAGCCAAGATATAGAAGAGACCCAGTACTTC. The V call is TRBV4-1, the J call TRBJ2-5; D gene ambiguous. The CDR3 consists of 13 residues. The germline V gene has CDR1 MGHRA and CDR2 YSYEKL. Trimming took 0 bases from V and 3 from J, leaving 5 bases between them.

This clone was observed a single time. The J gene is TRBJ2-7, the V gene TRBV10-3; 9 nucleotides match TRBD1. V dropped 2 bases and J dropped 3; count of bases not matched to a gene: 8. Germline V lookup: CDR1 ENHRY, CDR2 SYGVKD. The length of the CDR3 is 16 residues. The CDR3 bases are TGTGCCATCAGTGAGAGAAAGGGGACAGGGAGCTACGAGCAGTACTTC. This sequence encodes CAISERKGTGSYEQYF.

V and J are TRBV5-1 and TRBJ2-2, with 11 bases that match TRBD1. The CDR3 has 15 amino acids. Germline CDR1 is SGHRS and CDR2 is YFSETQ. The ends lost 4 bases at V and 6 bases at J; junction bases unmatched: 5. The CDR3 bases are TGCGCCAGCAGCCGCCTGGGACAGGGGGCCGGGGAGCTGTTTTTT. Translation gives CASSRLGQGAGELFF.

The rearrangement links TRBV13 to TRBJ2-7; 9 nucleotides match TRBD1. Germline loops: CDR1 PRHDT, CDR2 FYEKMQ (reference sequence). This CDR3 has 15 amino acids. V shed 4 bases and J 4 bases; nucleotides not matched to a gene: 8. Written as DNA, the CDR3 is TGTGCCAGCAGCTCTCCGGGACAGGGTCTGTACGAGCAGTACTTC. It translates to CASSSPGQGLYEQYF.

The CDR3 reads CASSLRGGSSEKLFF. The CDR3, as DNA: TGTGCCAGCAGCTTAAGAGGGGGCTCATCGGAAAAACTGTTTTTT. The chain combines TRBV13 with TRBJ1-4, with 7 bases that match TRBD1. The CDR3 is made up of 15 amino acids. The ends lost 2 bases at V and 8 bases at J; junction bases unmatched: 8. CDR1 and CDR2 (germline): PRHDT, FYEKMQ (reference sequence).

The count of this clone is one. The rearrangement links TRBV7-2 to TRBJ2-1; weak D call: TRBD2 (6 bases). V lost 5 bases to trimming and J lost 9 bases, with 11 bases between them. Germline V gene sequence: CDR1 SGHTA, CDR2 FQGNSA. CDR3 length equals 12 residues. CDR3 bases: TGTGCCAGCAGCCAACTGGGGGGTGAGCAGTTCTTC. Its protein product is CASSQLGGEQFF. Full variable domain (remainder filled in from reference TRBV7-2 and TRBJ2-1): GAGVSQSPSNKVTEKGKDVELRCDPISGHTALYWYRQSLGQGLEFLIYFQGNSAPDKSGLPSDRFSAERTGGSVSTLTIQRTQQEDSAVYLCASSQLGGEQFFGPGTRLTVL.